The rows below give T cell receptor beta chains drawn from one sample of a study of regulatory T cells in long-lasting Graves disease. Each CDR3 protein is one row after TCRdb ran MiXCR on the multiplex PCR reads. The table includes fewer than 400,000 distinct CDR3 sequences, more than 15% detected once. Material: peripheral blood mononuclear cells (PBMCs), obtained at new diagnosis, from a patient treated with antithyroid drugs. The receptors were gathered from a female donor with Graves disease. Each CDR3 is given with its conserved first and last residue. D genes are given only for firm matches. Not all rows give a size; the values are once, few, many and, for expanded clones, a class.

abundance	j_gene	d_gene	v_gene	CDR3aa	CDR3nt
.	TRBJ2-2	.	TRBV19	CASRLGGRSHTGELFF	TGTGCCAGTAGGTTAGGCGGAAGGAGCCATACCGGGGAGCTGTTTTTT
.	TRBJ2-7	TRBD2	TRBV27	CASSQTSGTREQYF	TGTGCCAGCAGTCAGACTAGCGGGACGCGCGAGCAGTACTTC
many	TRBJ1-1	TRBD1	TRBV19	CASSNYRGAEAFF	TGTGCCAGTAGTAATTACAGGGGCGCTGAAGCTTTCTTT
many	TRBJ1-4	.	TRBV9	CASSVAGVTNEKLFF	TGTGCCAGCAGCGTGGCAGGGGTCACGAATGAAAAACTGTTTTTT
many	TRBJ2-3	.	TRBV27	CASSKYPAATPQYF	TGTGCCAGCAGTAAATACCCCGCGGCTACCCCGCAGTATTTT
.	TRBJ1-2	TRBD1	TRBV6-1	CASSEAGDRVYGYTF	TGTGCCAGCAGTGAAGCGGGGGACAGGGTATATGGCTACACCTTC
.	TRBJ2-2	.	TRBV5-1	CASSQGNTGELFF	TGCGCCAGCAGCCAGGGGAACACCGGGGAGCTGTTTTTT
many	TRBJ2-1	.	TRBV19	CASNGAGLLGHEQFF	TGTGCCAGTAACGGCGCCGGACTACTAGGCCATGAGCAGTTCTTC
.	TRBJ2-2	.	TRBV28	CASSFPRTRGGGTGELLF	TGTGCCAGCAGTTTCCCCCGAACCAGGGGGGGGGGTACCGGGGAGCTGCTTTTT
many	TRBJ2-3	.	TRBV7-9	CASSLRGLPLNTQYF	TGTGCCAGCAGCTTACGTGGCCTCCCTCTAAATACGCAGTATTTT
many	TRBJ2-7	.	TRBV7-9	CASSEGQAGGHEQYF	TGTGCCAGCAGCGAGGGACAGGCGGGGGGCCACGAGCAGTACTTC
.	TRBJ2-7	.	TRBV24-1	CATSDPRGTLEQYF	TGTGCCACCAGTGACCCGAGGGGCACTCTCGAGCAGTACTTC
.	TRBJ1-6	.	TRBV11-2	CASSFGREASPLHF	TGTGCCAGCAGCTTTGGCAGGGAAGCATCACCCCTCCACTTT
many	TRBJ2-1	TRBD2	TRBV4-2	CASSQEVRLADYNEQFF	TGTGCCAGCAGCCAAGAGGTCCGACTAGCGGACTACAATGAGCAGTTCTTC
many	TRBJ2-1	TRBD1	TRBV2	CASKYDRDDEQFF	TGTGCCAGCAAATATGACAGGGACGATGAGCAGTTCTTC
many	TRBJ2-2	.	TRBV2	CASSGRDGNTGELFF	TGTGCCAGCAGTGGTAGGGACGGGAACACCGGGGAGCTGTTTTTT
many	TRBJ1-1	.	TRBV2	CASSAANTEAFF	TGTGCCAGCAGTGCAGCGAACACTGAAGCTTTCTTT
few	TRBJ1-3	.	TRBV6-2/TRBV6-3	CASSNYPKGSYRANTIYF	TGTGCCAGCAGCAATTACCCGAAAGGGTCCTACCGAGCAAACACCATATATTTT
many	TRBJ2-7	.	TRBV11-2	CASSRGRNEQYF	TGTGCCAGCAGCCGGGGCCGCAACGAGCAGTACTTC
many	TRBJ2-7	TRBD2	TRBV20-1	CSAEGKREGSYEQYF	TGCAGTGCTGAAGGGAAGCGGGAGGGATCCTACGAGCAGTACTTC
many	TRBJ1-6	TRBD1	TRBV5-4	CASSRDRDNSPLHF	TGTGCCAGCAGCCGGGACAGGGACAATTCACCCCTCCACTTT
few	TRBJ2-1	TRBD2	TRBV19	CASSIQGLEANEQFF	TGTGCCAGTAGTATACAGGGACTAGAGGCGAATGAGCAGTTCTTC
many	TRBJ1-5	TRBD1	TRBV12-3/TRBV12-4	CASRSGGVDQPQHF	TGTGCCAGCAGATCAGGGGGCGTGGATCAGCCCCAGCATTTT
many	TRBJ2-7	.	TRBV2	CASSEGGPYEQYF	TGTGCCAGCAGTGAAGGGGGACCGTACGAGCAGTACTTC
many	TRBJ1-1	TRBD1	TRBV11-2	CASSRRGTDRTTEAFF	TGTGCCAGCAGCCGGAGAGGGACAGACCGAACAACTGAAGCTTTCTTT
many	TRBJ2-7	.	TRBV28	CASSLGGVGLRSYEQYF	TGTGCCAGCAGTTTAGGAGGGGTCGGGTTGCGCTCCTACGAGCAGTACTTC
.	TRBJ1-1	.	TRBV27	CASSLSDQSNTEAFF	TGTGCCAGCAGCCTATCGGACCAGTCGAACACTGAAGCTTTCTTT
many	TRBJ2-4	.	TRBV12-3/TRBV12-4	CASKRGIGNIQYF	TGTGCCAGCAAGAGGGGGATTGGAAACATTCAGTACTTC
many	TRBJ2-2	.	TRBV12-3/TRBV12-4	CASSRPTSGELFF	TGTGCCAGCAGCCGACCGACTAGCGGGGAGCTGTTTTTT
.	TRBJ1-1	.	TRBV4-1	CASSQRAVNTEAFF	TGCGCCAGCAGCCAAAGGGCAGTGAACACTGAAGCTTTCTTT
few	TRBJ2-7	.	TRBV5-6	CASSPQGGISYEQYF	TGTGCCAGCAGCCCCCAGGGGGGGATCTCCTACGAGCAGTACTTC
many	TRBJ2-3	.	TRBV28	CASSLGPRFTDTQYF	TGTGCCAGCAGTTTAGGTCCCCGGTTCACAGATACGCAGTATTTT
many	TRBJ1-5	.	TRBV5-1	CASSFGGDQPQHF	TGCGCCAGCAGCTTCGGGGGTGATCAGCCCCAGCATTTT
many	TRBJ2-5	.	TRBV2	CASSGIGSVQTQYF	TGTGCCAGCAGTGGGATAGGGTCAGTGCAGACCCAGTACTTC
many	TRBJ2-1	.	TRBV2	CASRAPLGRAKNEQFF	TGTGCCAGCAGAGCCCCACTAGGACGCGCTAAGAATGAGCAGTTCTTC
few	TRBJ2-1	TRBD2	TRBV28	CASSLSREGKFF	TGTGCCAGCAGTTTATCGCGGGAGGGCAAGTTCTTC
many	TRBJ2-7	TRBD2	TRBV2	CASSVTSGNSYEQYF	TGTGCCAGCAGCGTGACTAGCGGGAACTCCTACGAGCAGTACTTC
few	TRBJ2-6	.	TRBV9	CASSEEGTAGANVLTF	TGTGCCAGCAGCGAAGAGGGAACGGCTGGGGCCAACGTCCTGACTTTC
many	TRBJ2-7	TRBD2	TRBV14	CASSQEGGKTSGFYLYEQYF	TGTGCCAGCAGCCAAGAAGGTGGAAAAACTAGCGGATTTTATCTCTACGAGCAGTACTTC
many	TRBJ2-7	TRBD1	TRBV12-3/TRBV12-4	CASSITTGAYEQYF	TGTGCCAGCAGTATAACGACAGGGGCCTACGAGCAGTACTTC
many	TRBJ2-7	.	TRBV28	CASTPLGGLYEQYF	TGTGCCAGCACCCCTTTGGGGGGTCTCTACGAGCAGTACTTC
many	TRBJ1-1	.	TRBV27	CASSPWTGDTEAFF	TGTGCCAGCAGTCCTTGGACTGGGGACACTGAAGCTTTCTTT
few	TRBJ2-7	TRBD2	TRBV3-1	CASSQSLAGGPGEQYF	TGTGCCAGCAGCCAATCTCTAGCGGGAGGGCCCGGCGAGCAGTACTTC
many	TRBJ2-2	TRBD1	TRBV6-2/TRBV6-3	CASSYLPGGADTGELFF	TGTGCCAGCAGTTACTTACCAGGGGGCGCTGACACCGGGGAGCTGTTTTTT
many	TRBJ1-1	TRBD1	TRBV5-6	CASSSPAGGLNTEAFF	TGTGCCAGCAGCTCGCCTGCAGGGGGCCTGAACACTGAAGCTTTCTTT
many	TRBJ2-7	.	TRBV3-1	CASSLSLDEQYF	TGTGCCAGCAGCCTAAGTCTCGACGAGCAGTACTTC
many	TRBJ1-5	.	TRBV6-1	CASSEVGRSNQPQHF	TGTGCCAGCAGTGAAGTGGGTAGAAGCAATCAGCCCCAGCATTTT
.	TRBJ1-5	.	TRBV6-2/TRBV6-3	CASISHGGATDTQHF	TGTGCCAGCATTTCGCACGGGGGGGCCACAGATACGCAGCATTTT
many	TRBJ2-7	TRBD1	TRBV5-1	CASSLGGTGATYEQYF	TGCGCCAGCAGCTTGGGGGGGACAGGGGCGACCTACGAGCAGTACTTC
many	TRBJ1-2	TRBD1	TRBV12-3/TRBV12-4	CASSLAGTGHFYGYTF	TGTGCCAGCAGTTTAGCAGGGACAGGACACTTCTATGGCTACACCTTC
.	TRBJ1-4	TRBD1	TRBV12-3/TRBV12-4	CASSYVQGATNEKLFF	TGTGCCAGCAGTTACGTCCAGGGGGCAACTAATGAAAAACTGTTTTTT
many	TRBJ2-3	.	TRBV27	CASRVGHSTDTQYF	TGTGCCAGCAGGGTCGGACACAGCACAGATACGCAGTATTTT
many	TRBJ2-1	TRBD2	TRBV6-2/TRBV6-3	CASSPQGLAGVSGNEQFF	TGTGCCAGCAGTCCTCAGGGACTAGCGGGAGTTTCGGGCAATGAGCAGTTCTTC
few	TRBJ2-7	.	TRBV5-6	CASSLATEQYF	TGTGCCAGCAGTCTAGCAACCGAGCAGTACTTC
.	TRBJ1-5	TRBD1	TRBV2	CAAGQGTNQPQHF	TGTGCCGCCGGACAGGGGACCAATCAGCCCCAGCATTTT
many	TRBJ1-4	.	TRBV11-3	CASSLEISEPGAGKLFF	TGTGCCAGCAGCTTAGAAATATCCGAGCCAGGGGCCGGAAAACTGTTTTTT